These 11 T cell receptor beta chains came from one sample sequenced in a study of T cell responses to AZD1222 COVID-19 vaccine. Data came from immunoSEQ multiplex PCR; TCRdb stores just in-frame clones and leaves some out. The table records some 150,000 clones, under 95% of them present only once. The specimen was peripheral blood, collected on day 0 of MenACWY control vaccination. These receptors were collected from an adult in good health.

This chain joins TRBV27 and TRBJ1-5; possibly TRBD1 for D (6 bases). Trimming stripped 1 base from V and 2 bases from J, with 12 bases between. The CDR3 is 16 residues long. From germline, CDR1 is MNHEY and CDR2 SMNVEV (reference sequence). The CDR3 DNA reads as TGTGCCAGCAGTTTATTCTGGGGGCCCCGCAATCAGCCCCAGCATTTT. Amino acids: CASSLFWGPRNQPQHF.

This chain connects TRBV5-8 to TRBJ1-3, with D maybe TRBD1 (6 bases). CDR3 size: 15 residues. The ends were cut back, 4 bases at V and 0 bases at J, with 11 bases in the middle. The germline gives CDR1 SGHTS, CDR2 YDEGEE. CDR3: CASSVGGYSGNTIYF. The CDR3, as DNA: TGTGCCAGCAGCGTCGGGGGCTACTCTGGAAACACCATATATTTT.

The chain joins TRBV7-2 to TRBJ2-5; 7 bases map to TRBD1. V lost 4 bases to trimming and J lost 4 bases; unmatched junction nucleotides: 6. Germline values: CDR1 SGHTA, CDR2 FQGNSA. The CDR3 totals 14 residues. CDR3 coding DNA: TGTGCCAGCAGCTCTGAGGGGGCTGGAGAGACCCAGTACTTC. Its translation is CASSSEGAGETQYF.

The V gene is TRBV30, the J gene TRBJ2-6; D remains ambiguous. With 6 bases removed from V and 0 bases from J, the gap between germline ends came to 9 bases. CDR1 and CDR2 from the germline V gene are GTSNPN and SVGIG (reference sequence). This CDR3 region has 14 residues. CDR3 in amino acids: CACRLGSGANVLTF. In nucleotides, the CDR3 is TGTGCCTGCCGACTGGGCTCTGGGGCCAACGTCCTGACTTTC. Supplemented by reference TRBV30 and TRBJ2-6, the full variable domain reads SQTIHQWPATLVQPVGSPLSLECTVEGTSNPNLYWYRQAAGRGLQLLFYSVGIGQISSEVPQNLSASRPQDRQFILSSKKLLLSDSGFYLCACRLGSGANVLTFGAGSRLTVL.

The chain joins TRBV7-3 to TRBJ2-3; TRBD2 matches at 9 bases. The CDR3 runs 16 residues. The germline V gene has CDR1 SGHTA and CDR2 FQGTGA. V was clipped by 2 bases and J by 5 bases; unmatched bases: 8. The CDR3 spells CASSLQGGRAVDTQYF. The CDR3 DNA follows: TGTGCCAGCAGCTTACAAGGCGGGAGGGCCGTAGATACGCAGTATTTT.

This clone has a single count. CDR3 sequence reads: CASRNPYRPNTEAFF. For the CDR3, the DNA is TGTGCCAGTAGAAACCCTTATAGGCCGAACACTGAAGCTTTCTTT. This chain joins TRBV19 and TRBJ1-1; D ambiguous. Germline V gives CDR1 LNHDA, CDR2 SQIVND (reference sequence). V lost 6 bases to trimming and J lost 1 base, with 15 bases between them. CDR3 length: 15 amino acids.

This rearrangement joins TRBV5-1 to TRBJ1-2; D is undetermined. Trimming removed 3 bases at V and 4 bases at J, with 22 bases between. The germline V gene has CDR1 SGHRS and CDR2 YFSETQ. The CDR3 covers 17 residues. DNA for the CDR3: TGCGCCAGCAGCTCACTGGGGAGTGAAGTCTGGAGCTATGGCTACACCTTC. It yields the protein CASSSLGSEVWSYGYTF. The complete variable domain, with remaining parts taken from reference TRBV5-1 and TRBJ1-2, reads KAGVTQTPRYLIKTRGQQVTLSCSPISGHRSVSWYQQTPGQGLQFLFEYFSETQRNKGNFPGRFSGRQFSNSRSEMNVSTLELGDSALYLCASSSLGSEVWSYGYTFGSGTRLTVV.

This clone was picked up a small number of times. The J gene is TRBJ1-3, the V gene TRBV19; D is unclear. The CDR3 runs to 15 residues. Trimming stripped 8 bases from V and 0 bases from J, with 14 bases between. Germline V lookup: CDR1 LNHDA, CDR2 SQIVND (reference sequence). The CDR3 loop reads CASSKGPNSGNTIYF. The CDR3, as DNA: TGTGCCAGTTCCAAAGGCCCCAACTCTGGAAACACCATATATTTT.

The V gene is TRBV5-5, the J gene TRBJ2-7; 8 bases map to TRBD1. Germline lookup yields CDR1 SGHKS and CDR2 YYEKEE (reference sequence). Unmatched junction bases numbered 5, after V lost 3 bases and J lost 6 bases. This CDR3 is built from 13 residues. CDR3 protein: CASSWQGAGEQYF. Here the CDR3 DNA reads TGTGCCAGCAGCTGGCAGGGGGCTGGCGAGCAGTACTTC.

V and J are TRBV11-2 and TRBJ1-2; weak D call: TRBD1 (6 bases). This CDR3 comprises 14 residues. Germline CDR1 reads SGHAT; CDR2 reads FQNNGV. V was trimmed by 4 bases and J by 4 bases, leaving 13 bases between them. CDR3 DNA sequence: TGTGCCAGCAGCTCCGGACAGTTTCGCTATGGCTACACCTTC. It yields the protein CASSSGQFRYGYTF.

The chain combines TRBV5-1 with TRBJ1-2; D remains unclear. The germline CDR1 and CDR2 sequences are SGHRS and YFSETQ. The CDR3 has 14 residues. V was pared by 4 bases and J by 7 bases, with 17 bases between. In nucleotides, the CDR3 is TGCGCCAGCAGCCCTCCCACCCAATCGGGTGGCTACACCTTC. This gives the protein CASSPPTQSGGYTF.